A single sample is the source of the 16 T cell receptor beta chains below, sequenced in a study of OX40 agonist ivuxolimab in advanced cancers. The protocol was immunoSEQ multiplex PCR, while the TCRdb copy is restricted to in-frame clones and leaves out a portion. Here the sample spans tens of thousands of clones, around three quarters being singletons. The sequenced sample was CD4+ or CD8+ T cells sorted from blood, obtained in a trial of the OX40 agonist ivuxolimab. The receptors here all came from an adult with an advanced solid tumor such as melanoma, head and neck, liver or kidney cancer.

This clone was detected a few times. This chain connects TRBV28 to TRBJ2-7; no clear D. The CDR3 contains 12 residues. Germline V gene data show CDR1 as MDHEN and CDR2 as SYDVKM. Trimming took 1 base from V and 6 from J, leaving 7 bases between them. The CDR3 region is CASSLLWTEQYF. The CDR3 DNA follows: TGTGCCAGCAGTTTATTATGGACCGAGCAGTACTTC.

This chain uses TRBV5-1 with TRBJ2-7, with no clear D. This CDR3 is 11 amino acids long. V gave up 3 bases and J gave up 3 bases, with 4 bases separating them. CDR1 and CDR2 (germline): SGHRS, YFSETQ. CDR3: CASSSLYEQYF. The CDR3, as DNA: TGCGCCAGCAGCTCTCTCTACGAGCAGTACTTC. Combining the CDR3 with reference TRBV5-1 and TRBJ2-7 gives the whole variable domain KAGVTQTPRYLIKTRGQQVTLSCSPISGHRSVSWYQQTPGQGLQFLFEYFSETQRNKGNFPGRFSGRQFSNSRSEMNVSTLELGDSALYLCASSSLYEQYFGPGTRLTVT.

This chain joins TRBV29-1 and TRBJ1-1; D may be TRBD1 (5 bases). Germline V lookup: CDR1 SQVTM, CDR2 ANQGSEA. V lost 4 bases to trimming and J lost 1 base, with 13 bases between them. The CDR3 has 14 amino acids. CDR3 amino acids: CSVVPGWGNTEAFF. CDR3 coding DNA: TGCAGCGTTGTGCCAGGGTGGGGGAACACTGAAGCTTTCTTT.

This clone was picked up a small number of times. J is TRBJ1-6 and V is TRBV18; possibly TRBD1 for D (6 bases). V lost 3 bases to trimming and J lost 5 bases, with 8 bases between them. This CDR3 comprises 14 residues. Germline values: CDR1 KGHSH, CDR2 LQKENI. The CDR3 bases are TGTGCCAGCTCACCGTGGACAGATAATTCACCCCTCCACTTT. Residues: CASSPWTDNSPLHF.

The chain employs TRBV6-5 and TRBJ1-1, with a possible D match to TRBD1 (6 bases). The CDR3 is 15 residues long. CDR1 and CDR2 (germline): MNHEY, SVGAGI. Trimming cost V 0 bases and J 0 bases, with 8 bases left between them. The CDR3 sequence: CASSYSQGMNTEAFF. DNA for the CDR3: TGTGCCAGCAGTTACTCCCAGGGGATGAACACTGAAGCTTTCTTT.

This clone was picked up one time. V gene TRBV5-4 combines with J gene TRBJ1-1, with a weak D call TRBD1 (6 bases). The CDR3 runs 14 residues. V lost 5 bases, J lost 3 bases, and 14 bases lay in between. The germline CDR1 and CDR2 sequences are SGHNT and YYREEE (reference sequence). This CDR3 is CASRGGGDYTEAFF. The DNA of the CDR3 is TGTGCCAGCAGGGGAGGGGGGGACTACACTGAAGCTTTCTTT.

This rearrangement joins TRBV5-1 to TRBJ2-7; 9 bases line up with TRBD1. CDR3 size: 14 residues. The germline CDR1 and CDR2 sequences are SGHRS and YFSETQ. After removal of 5 bases from V and 3 bases from J, the junction contained 6 bases not matched to a gene. The CDR3 region is CASRRQTGGYEQYF. The CDR3 DNA is TGCGCCAGCAGGCGCCAGACAGGGGGCTACGAGCAGTACTTC.

About this clone: Likely a read error: the CDR3 ends without its conserved phenylalanine or tryptophan. The chain has TRBV4-1 and TRBJ1-5, with TRBD1 as a possible D gene (5 bases). The CDR3 extends over 12 amino acids. Looked up from germline, CDR1 is MGHRA and CDR2 is YSYEKL. Trimming took 5 bases from V and 5 from J, leaving 7 bases between them. CDR3 nucleotide sequence: TGCGCCAGCAGCGGGGGGGATCAGCCCCAGCATCTT. This sequence encodes CASSGGDQPQHL.

This chain links TRBV7-9 with TRBJ2-5; tentative D call: TRBD1 (5 bases). With 4 bases removed from V and 0 bases from J, the gap between germline ends came to 9 bases. The CDR3 runs 14 residues. The V gene's germline CDR1 is SEHNR and CDR2 FQNEAQ (reference sequence). CDR3 coding DNA: TGTGCCAGCAGCTCGACAGCTAACCAAGAGACCCAGTACTTC. Protein sequence: CASSSTANQETQYF.

The chain carries TRBV4-1 and TRBJ2-1; the D gene is possibly TRBD1 (6 bases). Germline V gene lookup returns CDR1 MGHRA and CDR2 YSYEKL. There are 12 residues in the CDR3. V was clipped by 1 base and J by 16 bases, with 14 bases between them. This CDR3 reads CASSQVSGVKFF. In nucleotides, the CDR3 is TGCGCCAGCAGCCAAGTGTCAGGGGTGAAATTCTTC.

The CDR3 nucleotides are TGTGCCAGTAGTATAGACCCAGGAGGGGGGTGGCAGCCCCAGCATTTT. Its protein is CASSIDPGGGWQPQHF. V and J are TRBV19 and TRBJ1-5; D might be TRBD1 (6 bases). Trimming took 0 bases from V and 7 from J, leaving 16 bases between them. CDR3 size: 16 residues. Germline lookup yields CDR1 LNHDA and CDR2 SQIVND (reference sequence).

This clone was observed a few times. The V gene is TRBV5-6, the J gene TRBJ1-1, with D unresolved. V was clipped by 0 bases and J by 5 bases, with 5 bases between them. CDR1 is SGHDT and CDR2 is YYEEEE in the germline V gene. The CDR3 runs to 12 residues. CDR3 amino acids: CASSLEWTEAFF. CDR3 in DNA: TGTGCCAGCAGCTTGGAATGGACTGAAGCTTTCTTT.

The chain recombines TRBV7-2 with TRBJ2-1; D is uncertain. V lost 5 bases to trimming and J lost 9 bases, with 14 bases between them. The CDR3 has 13 residues. Germline CDR1 reads SGHTA; CDR2 reads FQGNSA. This CDR3 reads CASSRRASTEQFF. The DNA of the CDR3 is TGTGCCAGCAGCAGAAGAGCTAGTACTGAGCAGTTCTTC.

CDR3 protein: CASSLDAGYEQYF. The CDR3 DNA reads as TGTGCCAGCAGCTTAGATGCGGGGTACGAGCAGTACTTC. This chain uses TRBV7-7 with TRBJ2-7; a weak D match, TRBD2 (6 bases). V was pared by 1 base and J by 4 bases, with 8 bases between. Germline-derived CDR1 and CDR2 are SSHAT and FNYEAQ (reference sequence). CDR3 length: 13 residues.

This chain connects TRBV5-1 to TRBJ1-6; tentatively, D is TRBD1 (5 bases). The CDR3 sequence is 14 residues long. Germline CDR1 SGHRS, CDR2 YFSETQ. With 4 bases removed from V and 10 bases from J, the gap between germline ends came to 15 bases. The CDR3 region is CASSPGTPGSPLHF. For the CDR3, the DNA is TGCGCCAGCAGCCCCGGGACCCCCGGGTCACCCCTCCACTTT.

The CDR3 DNA is TGTGCCAGCAGTGAATCGGGGGACACTGAAGCTTTCTTT. Its translation is CASSESGDTEAFF. V usage is TRBV25-1 and J usage is TRBJ1-1; maybe TRBD1 (5 bases). The CDR3 contains 13 residues. The germline V and J ends were trimmed by 1 base and 3 bases, with 6 bases remaining between them. In germline, CDR1 is MGHDK, CDR2 SYGVNS.